The clone carrying this T cell receptor beta chain appeared many times. Its target is not known. Because the library targeted alpha chains, this beta chain is an off-target read whose size means little. The sample belongs to a study of spatial heterogeneity in lung cancer. The wider study: There was a strong correlation between the counts of TCR transcripts measured in tumor regions and a T cell transcriptional module score that was calculated from matched bulk RNA-seq.

Trimming shortened V by 7 bases and J by 4 bases, and 11 bases separated the two germline ends. This CDR3 is 13 amino acids long. CDR1 is MNHNS and CDR2 is SASEGT in the germline V gene. As to time point: sample taken at primary tumor resection. Unsorted whole RNA samples from tumor, nontumor lung or frozen PBMC were sequenced. TCR cDNA molecules were tagged individually, and each one carried a unique molecular identifier. TCRdb recomputed calls from the 5' RACE reads with MiXCR, one row per CDR3 protein. Found here are about 9,800 distinct CDR3 sequences, 5.5% to 7.5% of them singletons; the top ten hold around a tenth. Findings and caveats of the study: Sequencing reached an estimated coverage of tumor T cells that was only roughly 7% for alpha chains and approximately 12% for beta chains. Intratumoral expanded alpha and beta TCR counts were found to track tumor mutation counts.

The sample was lung tumor tissue, taken at surgery. The chain combines TRBV6-1 with TRBJ1-5; D gene ambiguous. The source is a male donor with early-stage non-small cell lung cancer. CDR3: CASTLGLNQPQHF. The CDR3 DNA follows: TGTGCCAGCACCCTAGGACTGAATCAGCCCCAGCATTTT.